The 15 T cell receptor beta chains given below trace back to one sample, sequenced in a study of cytomegalovirus exposure and HLA in healthy donors. Both 60 Vbeta primers and 13 Jbeta primers went into the PCR. Data came from immunoSEQ multiplex PCR; TCRdb stores just in-frame clones and leaves some out. The repertoire includes more than 95,000 clones, more than 75% of them detected once, and 1.5% to 2% sits in the top ten. The specimen was PBMCs. Source of these receptors: a woman aged 40-49 years in good health and CMV-seronegative.

This chain links TRBV5-6 with TRBJ2-4, with TRBD1 as a possible D gene (6 bases). This CDR3 spans 17 amino acids. The germline gives CDR1 SGHDT, CDR2 YYEEEE. V dropped 4 bases and J dropped 0 bases, with 17 bases sitting between them. CDR3 protein: CASSPRQVSLAKNIQYF. The CDR3 nucleotides are TGTGCCAGCAGCCCTAGACAGGTGTCACTAGCCAAAAACATTCAGTACTTC. Filled out from reference TRBV5-6 and TRBJ2-4, the complete variable domain reads DAGVTQSPTHLIKTRGQQVTLRCSPKSGHDTVSWYQQALGQGPQFIFQYYEEEERQRGNFPDRFSGHQFPNYSSELNVNALLLGDSALYLCASSPRQVSLAKNIQYFGAGTRLSVL.

This chain joins TRBV7-9 and TRBJ1-2; tentative D call: TRBD1 (6 bases). Germline loops: CDR1 SEHNR, CDR2 FQNEAQ (reference sequence). This CDR3 contains 16 residues. Trimming cost V 4 bases and J 4 bases, with 19 bases left between them. The CDR3 protein is CASSSQLDSHLYGYTF. DNA of the CDR3: TGTGCCAGCAGCTCGCAACTGGACAGCCACCTCTATGGCTACACCTTC.

V and J are TRBV28 and TRBJ1-1, with 8 bases lining up with TRBD1. This CDR3 has 17 residues. Germline-derived CDR1 and CDR2 are MDHEN and SYDVKM. The trim removed 4 bases at V and 2 bases at J, leaving 12 bases unmatched. The CDR3 DNA reads as TGTGCCAGCAGTTCTAGCTTATTCGGACAGGGAAACACTGAAGCTTTCTTT. Its translation is CASSSSLFGQGNTEAFF.

The chain carries TRBV28 and TRBJ2-7, with D possibly matching TRBD1 (5 bases). This CDR3 comprises 14 residues. Trimming pared 6 bases from V and 5 bases from J, leaving 17 bases between. Germline V CDR1 and CDR2: MDHEN, SYDVKM. The CDR3 here is CASRPQGSGHEQYF. Written as DNA, the CDR3 is TGTGCCAGCAGACCCCAGGGATCAGGCCACGAGCAGTACTTC.

V is TRBV5-1 and J is TRBJ2-7; 14 bases fit TRBD2. Trimming cost V 4 bases and J 0 bases; bases outside gene matches: 18. The germline gives CDR1 SGHRS, CDR2 YFSETQ. The CDR3 is 21 residues long. For the CDR3, the DNA is TGCGCCAGCAGCCAACTTGGCACCGGGACTAGCGGGAGATGGAACTCCTACGAGCAGTACTTC. Protein product: CASSQLGTGTSGRWNSYEQYF.

On this clone: The sample holds other DNA sequences that translate to the same CDR3. The chain carries TRBV28 and TRBJ1-2, with no clear D. This CDR3 has 14 amino acids. V was shortened by 2 bases and J by 2 bases, with 9 bases between the two germline ends. In germline, CDR1 is MDHEN, CDR2 SYDVKM. CDR3 sequence reads: CASSLGLKNYGYTF. CDR3 DNA sequence: TGTGCCAGCAGTTTAGGACTGAAAAACTATGGCTACACCTTC.

The chain links TRBV6-1 to TRBJ1-1, with TRBD1 as a possible D gene (6 bases). Looked up from germline, CDR1 is MNHNS and CDR2 is SASEGT. This CDR3 is built from 13 residues. Trimming pared 8 bases from V and 0 bases from J, leaving 10 bases between. The CDR3 coding sequence is TGTGCCAGCCGGACAGTTATGAACACTGAAGCTTTCTTT. Its protein product is CASRTVMNTEAFF.

This clone was counted a single time. The chain links TRBV14 to TRBJ1-5; D not resolved. This CDR3 contains 12 residues. The germline V gene has CDR1 SGHDN and CDR2 FVKESK. V lost 4 bases and J 7 bases, leaving 8 bases between the germline ends. CDR3 amino acids: CASSLAGQPQHF. DNA of the CDR3: TGTGCCAGCAGCCTGGCGGGGCAGCCCCAGCATTTT.

This chain joins TRBV27 and TRBJ1-4; a weak D match, TRBD1 (6 bases). Per germline, CDR1 MNHEY and CDR2 SMNVEV (reference sequence). The CDR3 length is 15 residues. V dropped 5 bases and J dropped 4 bases, with 14 bases sitting between them. This CDR3 reads CASSPRGGYNEKLFF. The CDR3 DNA reads TGTGCCAGCAGTCCCAGGGGCGGTTATAATGAAAAACTGTTTTTT.

This chain uses TRBV27 with TRBJ1-2, with 8 bases matching TRBD1. This CDR3 comprises 15 residues. Unmatched junction bases numbered 8, after V lost 2 bases and J lost 6 bases. Per germline, CDR1 MNHEY and CDR2 SMNVEV (reference sequence). The CDR3 spells CASSLRQGARNGYTF. CDR3 DNA: TGTGCCAGCAGTTTACGGCAGGGGGCGCGGAATGGCTACACCTTC.

In this sample, this clone turned up a few times. The CDR3 DNA sequence: TGTGCCAGCAGTTTACTCACGGGGGGGGGCCGCTACGAGCAGTACTTC. Its translation: CASSLLTGGGRYEQYF. The V and J genes are TRBV28 and TRBJ2-7, with TRBD2 identical over 8 bases. J gave up 3 bases and V 2 bases, and 9 bases lay outside the gene matches. This CDR3 is 16 amino acids long. The germline V gene encodes CDR1 MDHEN and CDR2 SYDVKM.

The V gene is TRBV6-5, the J gene TRBJ2-7, with D perhaps matching TRBD1 (6 bases). Germline-derived CDR1 and CDR2 are MNHEY and SVGAGI. V was pared by 2 bases and J by 6 bases, with 14 bases between. CDR3 length: 14 amino acids. The CDR3 sequence is CASSYGLRGGEQYF. The CDR3 coding sequence is TGTGCCAGCAGTTACGGGCTCAGAGGGGGCGAGCAGTACTTC.

This clone has just a few counts. DNA of the CDR3: TGTGCCAGCAGCCACCGGGACAGGGGGTACGAGCAGTACTTC. Translated: CASSHRDRGYEQYF. The genes are TRBV13 and TRBJ2-7; 11 bases align to TRBD1. The trim removed 5 bases at V and 4 bases at J, leaving 4 bases unmatched. From germline, CDR1 is PRHDT and CDR2 FYEKMQ (reference sequence). The CDR3 is 14 amino acids.

The chain combines TRBV20-1 with TRBJ2-5, with D unclear. Near its end, the DNA agrees better with TRBJ2-7, so the J call may be wrong. This CDR3 spans 10 amino acids. The germline gives CDR1 DFQATT, CDR2 SNEGSKA (reference sequence). For the CDR3, the DNA is TGCAGTGCTAGAGTGCGCGAGCAGTACTTC. Amino acid sequence: CSARVREQYF.

The rearrangement uses TRBV18 and TRBJ2-7; 7 bases are a match to TRBD2. The CDR3 extends over 13 amino acids. The germline CDR1 and CDR2 sequences are KGHSH and LQKENI. V lost 1 base, J lost 3 bases, and 0 bases stayed unmatched. CDR3 nucleotide sequence: TGTGCCAGCTCACCACTAGCGGGCTACGAGCAGTACTTC. Encoded protein: CASSPLAGYEQYF. Looking up the rest from reference TRBV18 and TRBJ2-7 gives the full variable domain: NAGVMQNPRHLVRRRGQEARLRCSPMKGHSHVYWYRQLPEEGLKFMVYLQKENIIDESGMPKERFSAEFPKEGPSILRIQQVVRGDSAAYFCASSPLAGYEQYFGPGTRLTVT.